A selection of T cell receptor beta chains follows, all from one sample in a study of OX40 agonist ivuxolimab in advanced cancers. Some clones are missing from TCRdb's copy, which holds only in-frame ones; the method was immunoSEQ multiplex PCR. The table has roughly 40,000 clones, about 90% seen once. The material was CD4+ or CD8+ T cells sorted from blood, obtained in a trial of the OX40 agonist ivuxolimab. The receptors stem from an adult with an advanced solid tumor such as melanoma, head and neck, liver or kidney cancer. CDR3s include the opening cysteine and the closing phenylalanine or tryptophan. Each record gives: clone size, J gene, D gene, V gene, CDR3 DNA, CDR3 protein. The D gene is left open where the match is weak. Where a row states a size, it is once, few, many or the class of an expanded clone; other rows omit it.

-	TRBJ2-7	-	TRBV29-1	TGCAGCGTTTTACATGGACCAGAGGCGTCCTACGAGCAGTACTTC	CSVLHGPEASYEQYF
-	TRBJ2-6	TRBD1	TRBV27	TGTGCCAGCAGCTATATGGCTGGGACAGTCTCTGGGGCCAACGTCCTGACTTTC	CASSYMAGTVSGANVLTF
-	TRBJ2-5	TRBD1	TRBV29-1	TGCAGCGTTGAGGGGATTCTGAGACAGGGGCTCGAGACCCAGTACTTC	CSVEGILRQGLETQYF
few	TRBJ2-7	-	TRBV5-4	TGTGCCAGCAGCTCCCGGCCCTCCTACGAGCAGTACTTC	CASSSRPSYEQYF
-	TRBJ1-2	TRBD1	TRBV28	TGTGCCATAACAGGGGTCGACAACTATGGCTACACCTTC	CAITGVDNYGYTF
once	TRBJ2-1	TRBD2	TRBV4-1	TGCGCCAGCAGCCAAGAGGGACTAGCGGGAGTATATAATGAGCAGTTCTTC	CASSQEGLAGVYNEQFF
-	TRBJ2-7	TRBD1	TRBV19	TGTGCCAGTAGTATGGGACAGGGTTCCTACGAGCAGTACTTC	CASSMGQGSYEQYF
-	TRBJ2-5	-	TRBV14	TGTGCCAGCAGCCAAGATGTGGGGGGAAACCAAGAGACCCAGTACTTC	CASSQDVGGNQETQYF
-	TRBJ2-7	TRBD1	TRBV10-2	TGCGCCAGCAGTGAGCGGGACAGGGTCTACGAGCAGTACTTC	CASSERDRVYEQYF
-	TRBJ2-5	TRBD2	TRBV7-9	TGTGCCAGCAGCTCGAGACTAGCGGGAGAACAAGAGACCCAGTACTTC	CASSSRLAGEQETQYF
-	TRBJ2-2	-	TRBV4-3	TGCGCCAGCAGCCGGCATGAGGACGGGACCGGGGAGCTGTTTTTT	CASSRHEDGTGELFF
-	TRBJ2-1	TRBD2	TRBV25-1	TGTGCCAGCACCCTCGGGACTAGCGGGGTCAATGAGCAGTTCTTC	CASTLGTSGVNEQFF
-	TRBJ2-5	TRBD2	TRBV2	TGTGCCAGCAGTGAAGCTACGGGAGGGCCGAGGGAGACCCAGTACTTC	CASSEATGGPRETQYF
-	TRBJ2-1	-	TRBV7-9	TGTGCCAGCAACGACCGAAGCTCCTACAATGAGCAGTTCTTC	CASNDRSSYNEQFF
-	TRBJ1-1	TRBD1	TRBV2	TGTGCCAGCATTCAGGGGGCTACGCGCACTGAAGCTTTCTTT	CASIQGATRTEAFF
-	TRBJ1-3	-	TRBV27	TGTGCCAGCAGTTTAGGACGGGGCTCTGGAAACACCATATATTTT	CASSLGRGSGNTIYF
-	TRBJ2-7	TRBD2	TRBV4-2	TGTGCCAGCAGCCAAGAGCAAGCGGGAGTAGCGTACGAGCAGTACTTC	CASSQEQAGVAYEQYF
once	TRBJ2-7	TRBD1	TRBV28	TGTGCCAGCAGTTTAGACAGGGGGTACTCCTACGAGCAGTACTTC	CASSLDRGYSYEQYF
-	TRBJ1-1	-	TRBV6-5	TGTGCCAGCAGCTACTCTGGCAACGGGAACACTGAAGCTTTCTTT	CASSYSGNGNTEAFF
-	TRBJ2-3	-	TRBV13	TGTGCCAGCAGCCCGGATACAGAGTCCACAGATACGCAGTATTTT	CASSPDTESTDTQYF
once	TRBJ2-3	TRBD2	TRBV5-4	TGTGCCAGCAGCTTGTGGCTAGCGGGAGATACGCAGTATTTT	CASSLWLAGDTQYF
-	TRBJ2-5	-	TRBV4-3	TGCGCCAGCAGCCAAGATGGGCCCCCGCGGACAGAGACCCAGTACTTC	CASSQDGPPRTETQYF
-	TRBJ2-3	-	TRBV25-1	TGTGCCAGCAGTGAATTAGGGGCAGATACGCAGTATTTT	CASSELGADTQYF
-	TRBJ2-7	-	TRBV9	TGTGCCAGCAGCGCTGGACAAACCTACGAGCAGTACTTC	CASSAGQTYEQYF
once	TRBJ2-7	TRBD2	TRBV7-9	TGTGCCAGCAGCTTAGCGAGTGCTAGCGGGTACTCCTACGAGCAGTACTTC	CASSLASASGYSYEQYF
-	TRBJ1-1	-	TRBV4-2	TGTGCCAGCAGCCTTACTTTGGGGGGACTGAACACTGAAGCTTTCTTT	CASSLTLGGLNTEAFF
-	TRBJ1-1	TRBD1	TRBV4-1	TGCGCCAGCAGCCCCAAGACAGGGCTCAACACTGAAGCTTTCTTT	CASSPKTGLNTEAFF
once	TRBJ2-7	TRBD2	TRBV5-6	TGTGCCAGCAGCTGGGGGGGGGAGGGCTACGAGCAGTACTTC	CASSWGGEGYEQYF
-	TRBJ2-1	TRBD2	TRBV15	TGTGCCACCAGCAGAGATCTGGCTAGCGGGAGCTATGAGCAGTTCTTC	CATSRDLASGSYEQFF
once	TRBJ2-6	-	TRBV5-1	TGCGCCAGCAGCTTGGTTGGGGCCAACGTCCTGACTTTC	CASSLVGANVLTF
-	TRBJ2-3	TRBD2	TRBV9	TGTGCCAGCAGCCCTAGCGGGAGAGGGGGAGATACGCAGTATTTT	CASSPSGRGGDTQYF
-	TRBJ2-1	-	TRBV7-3	TGTGCCAGCAGCCCCGGGGCGAAGCGGGCTACCTACAATGAGCAGTTCTTC	CASSPGAKRATYNEQFF
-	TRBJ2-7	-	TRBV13	TGTGCCAGCAGCCCAGATGGGATCGAGACCGGGGAGCAGTACTTC	CASSPDGIETGEQYF
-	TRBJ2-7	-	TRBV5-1	TGCGCCAGCAGCTTGTCAACAGGGTCCTACGAGCAGTACTTC	CASSLSTGSYEQYF
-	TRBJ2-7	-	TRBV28	TGTGCCAGCAGTTTATACCTAGTAGGCACCTACGAGCAGTACTTC	CASSLYLVGTYEQYF